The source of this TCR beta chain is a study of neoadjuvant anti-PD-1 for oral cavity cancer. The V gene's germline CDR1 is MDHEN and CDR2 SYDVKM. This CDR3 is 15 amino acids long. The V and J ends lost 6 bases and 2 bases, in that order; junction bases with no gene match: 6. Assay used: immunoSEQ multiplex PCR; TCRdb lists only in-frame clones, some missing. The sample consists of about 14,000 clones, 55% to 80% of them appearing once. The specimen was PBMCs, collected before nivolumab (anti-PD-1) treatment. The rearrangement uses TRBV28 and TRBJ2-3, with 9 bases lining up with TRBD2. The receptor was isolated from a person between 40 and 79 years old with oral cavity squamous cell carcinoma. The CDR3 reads CASSQTSGYTDTQYF. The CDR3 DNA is TGTGCCAGCAGCCAGACTAGCGGTTACACAGATACGCAGTATTTT.